This entry concerns a single T cell receptor (beta chain). This record comes from a study of blood T cell repertoires in COVID-19. Study as a whole: Some COVID-19 samples were acute and others convalescent; all came from the United States, Italy and Spain.

This CDR3 spans 13 amino acids. Per germline, CDR1 MNHEY and CDR2 SMNVEV (reference sequence). Unmatched junction bases numbered 10, after V lost 6 bases and J lost 9 bases. Original data processing: Estimation of nucleated cell counts was performed using reference gene primer amplification. Measured with immunoSEQ multiplex PCR; TCRdb has only the in-frame clones, and not every one. For V, J and clone size, that table is used; D and trimming come from the DNA. This sample has 20,000 to 25,000 clones, with 80% to 90% found just once. The receptor comes from an elderly woman with active COVID-19. The chain employs TRBV27 and TRBJ1-1; TRBD1 matches 7 bases. Sequenced material: peripheral blood. DNA for the CDR3: TGTGCCAGCAGATTTCGACAGGGTGCTCAAGCTTTCTTT. Translated: CASRFRQGAQAFF.